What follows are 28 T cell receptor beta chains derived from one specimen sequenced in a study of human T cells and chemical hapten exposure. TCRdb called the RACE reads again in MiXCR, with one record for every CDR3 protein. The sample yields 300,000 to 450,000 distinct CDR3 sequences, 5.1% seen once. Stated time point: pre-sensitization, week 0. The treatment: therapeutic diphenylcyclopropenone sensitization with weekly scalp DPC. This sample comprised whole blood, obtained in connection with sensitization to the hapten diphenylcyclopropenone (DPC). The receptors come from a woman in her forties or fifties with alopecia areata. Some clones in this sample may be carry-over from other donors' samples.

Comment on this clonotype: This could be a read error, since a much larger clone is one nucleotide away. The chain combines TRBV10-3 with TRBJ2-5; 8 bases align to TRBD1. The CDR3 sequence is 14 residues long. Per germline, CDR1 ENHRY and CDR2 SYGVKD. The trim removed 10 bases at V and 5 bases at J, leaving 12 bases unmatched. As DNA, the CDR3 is TGTGCCAGTTCGACAGGGGCCTCCTGGGAGACCCAGTACTTC. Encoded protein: CASSTGASWETQYF.

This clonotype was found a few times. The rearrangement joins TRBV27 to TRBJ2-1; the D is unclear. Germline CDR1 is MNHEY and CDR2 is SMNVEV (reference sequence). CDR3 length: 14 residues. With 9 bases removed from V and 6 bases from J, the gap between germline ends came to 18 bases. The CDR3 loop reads CASGITRTGNEQFF. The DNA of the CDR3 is TGTGCCAGTGGGATTACCCGGACCGGCAATGAGCAGTTCTTC.

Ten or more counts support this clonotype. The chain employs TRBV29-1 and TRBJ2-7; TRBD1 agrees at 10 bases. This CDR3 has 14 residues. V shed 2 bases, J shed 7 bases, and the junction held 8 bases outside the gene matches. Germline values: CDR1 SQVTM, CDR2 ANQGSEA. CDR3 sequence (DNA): TGCAGCGTTGAAAAGGGGACAGGGGTGCGTGAGCAGTACTTC. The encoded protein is CSVEKGTGVREQYF.

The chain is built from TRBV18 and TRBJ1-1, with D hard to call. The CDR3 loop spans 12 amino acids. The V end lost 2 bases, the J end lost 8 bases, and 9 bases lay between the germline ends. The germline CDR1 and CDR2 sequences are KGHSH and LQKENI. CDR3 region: CASSPIIGEAFF. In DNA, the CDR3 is TGTGCCAGCTCACCAATTATTGGAGAAGCTTTCTTT.

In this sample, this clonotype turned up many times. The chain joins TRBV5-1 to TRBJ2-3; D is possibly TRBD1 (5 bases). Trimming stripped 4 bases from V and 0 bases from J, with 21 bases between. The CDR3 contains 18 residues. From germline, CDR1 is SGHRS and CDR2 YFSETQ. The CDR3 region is CASSHGRESRVSTDTQYF. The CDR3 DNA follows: TGCGCCAGCAGCCATGGCAGGGAATCCCGTGTTAGCACAGATACGCAGTATTTT.

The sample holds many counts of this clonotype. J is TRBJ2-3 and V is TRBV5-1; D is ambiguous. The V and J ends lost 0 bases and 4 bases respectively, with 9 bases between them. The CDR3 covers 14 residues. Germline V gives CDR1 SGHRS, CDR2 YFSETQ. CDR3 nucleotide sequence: TGCGCCAGCAGCTTGGAAGTTTCTTCAGATACGCAGTATTTT. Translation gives CASSLEVSSDTQYF.

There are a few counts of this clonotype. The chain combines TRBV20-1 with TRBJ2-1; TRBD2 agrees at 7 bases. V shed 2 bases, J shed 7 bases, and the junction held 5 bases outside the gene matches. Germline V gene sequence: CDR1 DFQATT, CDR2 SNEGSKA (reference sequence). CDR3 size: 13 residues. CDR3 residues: CSARTSAVNEQFF. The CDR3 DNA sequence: TGCAGTGCTAGAACTAGCGCAGTAAATGAGCAGTTCTTC.

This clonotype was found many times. The CDR3 DNA sequence: TGTGCCAGCGAGGTGTTCGGCACAGATACGCAGTATTTT. Protein product: CASEVFGTDTQYF. The chain couples TRBV28 to TRBJ2-3, with D unclear. CDR3 length: 13 amino acids. In germline, CDR1 is MDHEN, CDR2 SYDVKM. V was shortened by 8 bases and J by 1 base, with 10 bases between the two germline ends.

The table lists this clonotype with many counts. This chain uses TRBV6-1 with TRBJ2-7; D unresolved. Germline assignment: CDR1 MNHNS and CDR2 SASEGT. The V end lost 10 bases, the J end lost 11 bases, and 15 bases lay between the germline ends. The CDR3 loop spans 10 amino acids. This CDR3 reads CAIGNPDEYF. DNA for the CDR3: TGTGCCATTGGGAACCCCGACGAGTACTTC.

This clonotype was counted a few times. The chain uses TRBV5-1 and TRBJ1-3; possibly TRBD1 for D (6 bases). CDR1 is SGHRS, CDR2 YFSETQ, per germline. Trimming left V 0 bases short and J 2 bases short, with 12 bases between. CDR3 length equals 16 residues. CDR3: CASSLAQGLAGNTIYF. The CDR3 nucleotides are TGCGCCAGCAGCTTGGCCCAGGGGCTCGCTGGAAACACCATATATTTT. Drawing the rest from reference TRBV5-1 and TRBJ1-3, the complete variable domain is KAGVTQTPRYLIKTRGQQVTLSCSPISGHRSVSWYQQTPGQGLQFLFEYFSETQRNKGNFPGRFSGRQFSNSRSEMNVSTLELGDSALYLCASSLAQGLAGNTIYFGEGSWLTVV.

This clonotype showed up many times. The CDR3 DNA sequence: TGCAGTGCTAGAGTTGAGGGGGCAGGCTATGGCTACACCTTC. Translated: CSARVEGAGYGYTF. V gene TRBV20-1 combines with J gene TRBJ1-2, with TRBD1 identical over 7 bases. V lost 1 base, J lost 4 bases, and 6 bases stayed unmatched. The CDR3 loop spans 14 amino acids. Germline V gene lookup returns CDR1 DFQATT and CDR2 SNEGSKA (reference sequence).

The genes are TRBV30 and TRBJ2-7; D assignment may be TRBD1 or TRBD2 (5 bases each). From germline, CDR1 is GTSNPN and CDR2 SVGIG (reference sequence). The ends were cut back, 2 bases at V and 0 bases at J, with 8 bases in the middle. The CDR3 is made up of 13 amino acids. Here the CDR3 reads CAWSRGDSYEQYF. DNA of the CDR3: TGTGCCTGGAGTAGAGGGGACTCCTACGAGCAGTACTTC.

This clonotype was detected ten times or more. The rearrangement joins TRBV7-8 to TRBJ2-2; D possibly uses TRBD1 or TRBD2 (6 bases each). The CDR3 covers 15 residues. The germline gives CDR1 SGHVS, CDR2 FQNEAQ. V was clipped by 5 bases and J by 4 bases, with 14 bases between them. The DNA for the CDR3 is TGTGCCAGCAGCCATAGGGGGGCCGGCACCGGGGAGCTGTTTTTT. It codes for CASSHRGAGTGELFF.

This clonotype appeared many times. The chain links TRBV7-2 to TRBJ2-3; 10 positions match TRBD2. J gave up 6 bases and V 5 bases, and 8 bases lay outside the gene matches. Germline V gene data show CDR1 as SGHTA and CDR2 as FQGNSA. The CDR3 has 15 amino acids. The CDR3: CASSPSGGRADTQYF. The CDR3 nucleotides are TGTGCCAGCAGCCCTAGCGGGGGCCGGGCGGATACGCAGTATTTT. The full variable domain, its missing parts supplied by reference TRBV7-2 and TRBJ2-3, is GAGVSQSPSNKVTEKGKDVELRCDPISGHTALYWYRQSLGQGLEFLIYFQGNSAPDKSGLPSDRFSAERTGGSVSTLTIQRTQQEDSAVYLCASSPSGGRADTQYFGPGTRLTVL.

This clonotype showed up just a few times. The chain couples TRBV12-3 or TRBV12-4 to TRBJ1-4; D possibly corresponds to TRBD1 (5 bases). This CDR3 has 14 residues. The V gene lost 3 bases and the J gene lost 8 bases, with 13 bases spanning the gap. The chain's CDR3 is CASSFGGGREKLFF. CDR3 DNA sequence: TGTGCCAGCAGTTTCGGGGGAGGTCGGGAAAAACTGTTTTTT.

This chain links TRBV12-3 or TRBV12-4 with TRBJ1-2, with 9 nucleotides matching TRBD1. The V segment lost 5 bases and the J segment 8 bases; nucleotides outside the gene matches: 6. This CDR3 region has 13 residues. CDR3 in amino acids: CASSRLTGGGYTF. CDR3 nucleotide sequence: TGTGCCAGCAGTAGACTAACAGGGGGCGGCTACACCTTC.

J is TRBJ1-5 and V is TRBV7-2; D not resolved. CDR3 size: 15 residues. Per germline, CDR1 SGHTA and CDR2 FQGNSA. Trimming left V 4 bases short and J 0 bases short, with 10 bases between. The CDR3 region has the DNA TGTGCCAGCAGCTCGCAGACGGGTAGCAATCAGCCCCAGCATTTT. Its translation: CASSSQTGSNQPQHF.

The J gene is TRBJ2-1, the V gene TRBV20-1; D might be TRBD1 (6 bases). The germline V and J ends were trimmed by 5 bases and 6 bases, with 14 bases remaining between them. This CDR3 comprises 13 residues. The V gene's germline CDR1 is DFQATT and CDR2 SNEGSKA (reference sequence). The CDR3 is CSARFDRSNEQFF. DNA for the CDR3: TGCAGTGCTCGTTTTGACAGGTCCAATGAGCAGTTCTTC.

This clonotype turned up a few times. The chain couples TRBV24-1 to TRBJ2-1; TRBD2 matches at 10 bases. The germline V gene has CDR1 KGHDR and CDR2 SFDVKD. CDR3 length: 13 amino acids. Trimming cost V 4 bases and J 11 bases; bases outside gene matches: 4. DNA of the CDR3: TGTGCCACCAGTGACAGCGGGAGGGCCCAGCAGTTCTTC. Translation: CATSDSGRAQQFF.

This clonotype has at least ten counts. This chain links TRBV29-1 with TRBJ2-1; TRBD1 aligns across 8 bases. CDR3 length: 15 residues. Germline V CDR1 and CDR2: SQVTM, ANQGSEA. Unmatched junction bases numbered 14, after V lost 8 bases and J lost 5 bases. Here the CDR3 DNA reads TGCAGCCCTACTCTTCCGCGACAGGGGAACAATGAGCAGTTCTTC. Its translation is CSPTLPRQGNNEQFF.

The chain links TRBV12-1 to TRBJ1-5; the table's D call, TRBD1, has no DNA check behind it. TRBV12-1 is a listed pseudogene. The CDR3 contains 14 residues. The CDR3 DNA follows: TGTGCCAGCAGCATCGGGGGAGACAATCAGCCCCAGCATTTT. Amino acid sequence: CASSIGGDNQPQHF.

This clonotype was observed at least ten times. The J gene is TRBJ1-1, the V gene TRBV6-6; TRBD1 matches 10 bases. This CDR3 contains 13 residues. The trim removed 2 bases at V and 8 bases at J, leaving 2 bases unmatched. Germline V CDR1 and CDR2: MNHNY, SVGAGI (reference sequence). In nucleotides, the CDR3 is TGTGCCAGCAGTTACCCGGGACAGGGGGAAGCTTTCTTT. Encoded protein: CASSYPGQGEAFF.

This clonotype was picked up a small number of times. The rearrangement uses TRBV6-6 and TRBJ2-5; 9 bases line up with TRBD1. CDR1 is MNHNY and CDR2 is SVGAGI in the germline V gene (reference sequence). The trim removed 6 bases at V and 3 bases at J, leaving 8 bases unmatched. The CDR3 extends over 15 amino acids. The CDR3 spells CASSTEDRGEETQYF. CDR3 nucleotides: TGTGCCAGCAGCACAGAGGACAGGGGTGAAGAGACCCAGTACTTC.

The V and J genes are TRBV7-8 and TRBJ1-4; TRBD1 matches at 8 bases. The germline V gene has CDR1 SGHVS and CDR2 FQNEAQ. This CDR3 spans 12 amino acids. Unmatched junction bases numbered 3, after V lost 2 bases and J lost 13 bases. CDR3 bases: TGTGCCAGCAGCTTAAGGGACAGGTCACTGTTTTTT. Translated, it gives CASSLRDRSLFF. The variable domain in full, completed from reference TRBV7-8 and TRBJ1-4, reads GAGVSQSPRYKVAKRGQDVALRCDPISGHVSLFWYQQALGQGPEFLTYFQNEAQLDKSGLPSDRFFAERPEGSVSTLKIQRTQQEDSAVYLCASSLRDRSLFFGSGTQLSVL.

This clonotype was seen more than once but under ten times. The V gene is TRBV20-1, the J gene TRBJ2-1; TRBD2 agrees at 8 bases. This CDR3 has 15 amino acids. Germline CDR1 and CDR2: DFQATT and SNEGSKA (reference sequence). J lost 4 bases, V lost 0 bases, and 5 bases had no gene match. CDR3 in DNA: TGCAGTGCTAGAGATAGTAGCGGGAAATACAATGAGCAGTTCTTC. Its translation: CSARDSSGKYNEQFF.

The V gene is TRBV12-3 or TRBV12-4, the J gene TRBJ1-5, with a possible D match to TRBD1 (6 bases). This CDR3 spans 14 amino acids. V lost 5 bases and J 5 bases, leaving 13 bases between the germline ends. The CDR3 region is CASSPAGAYQPQHF. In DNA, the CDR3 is TGTGCCAGCAGTCCCGCGGGGGCGTATCAGCCCCAGCATTTT.

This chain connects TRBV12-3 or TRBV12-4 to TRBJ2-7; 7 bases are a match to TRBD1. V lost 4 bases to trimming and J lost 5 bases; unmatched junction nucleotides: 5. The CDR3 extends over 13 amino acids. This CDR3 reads CASSSGTADEQYF. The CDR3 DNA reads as TGTGCCAGCAGTTCGGGGACAGCGGACGAGCAGTACTTC.

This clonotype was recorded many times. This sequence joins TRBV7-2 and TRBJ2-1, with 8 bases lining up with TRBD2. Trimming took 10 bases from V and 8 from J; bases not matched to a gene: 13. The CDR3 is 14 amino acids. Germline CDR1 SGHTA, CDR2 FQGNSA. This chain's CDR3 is CATQAPGGVDEQFF. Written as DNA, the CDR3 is TGTGCCACCCAGGCCCCCGGGGGGGTCGATGAGCAGTTCTTC.